This T cell receptor (beta chain) stems from a study of T cell responses to AZD1222 COVID-19 vaccine. Broader study findings: Spike-specific TCR breadth and depth were elevated following two AZD1222 doses.

With regard to this clone: As yet, its antigen is unknown.

Whether given at about 4 or about 12 weeks, second doses were pooled. Method: immunoSEQ multiplex PCR; TCRdb's copy keeps in-frame clones and lacks some. The sample consists of approximately 150,000 clones, approximately 91% of them appearing once. This specimen was peripheral blood, taken 28 days after the second AZD1222 dose. This TCR was sampled from an adult who received the AZD1222 COVID-19 vaccine.

DNA of the CDR3: TGTGCCAGCAGCGTAGGGGGACTTAATGAAAAACTGTTTTTT. Translation: CASSVGGLNEKLFF. The rearrangement uses TRBV9 and TRBJ1-4; TRBD1 is a possible D gene (5 bases). This CDR3 spans 14 amino acids. From germline, CDR1 is SGDLS and CDR2 YYNGEE. The V and J ends lost 0 bases and 4 bases respectively, with 7 bases between them.